This T cell receptor beta chain was retrieved from a study of cytomegalovirus exposure and HLA in healthy donors. PCR involved 60 Vbeta and 13 Jbeta primers. Clones were read by immunoSEQ multiplex PCR, and TCRdb kept only the in-frame ones, dropping some. The sample carries under 200,000 clones, about four fifths recorded once. V lost 2 bases and J lost 8; bases outside the gene matches: 12. The germline V gene has CDR1 SGHTA and CDR2 FQGNSA. The CDR3 length is 17 residues. The chain carries TRBV7-2 and TRBJ2-1; 10 nucleotides agree with TRBD1. The sequenced material came from PBMCs. The sequence derives from a male donor in good health and CMV-seropositive. As DNA, the CDR3 is TGTGCCAGCAGCTTAATTTTTTGGGGACAGGGGAGCTATGAGCAGTTCTTC. Its translation: CASSLIFWGQGSYEQFF.